Below are 10 T cell receptor beta chains sequenced from a single sample in a study of blood T cell repertoires in COVID-19. The protocol was immunoSEQ multiplex PCR, while the TCRdb copy is restricted to in-frame clones and leaves out a portion. Of about 110,000 clones in the sample, less than 75% were seen once. Source material: peripheral blood. These receptors came from a human donor with acute or convalescent COVID-19. The donor label of this sample is uncertain.

The rearrangement uses TRBV5-1 and TRBJ1-4, with D possibly matching TRBD1 (5 bases). Germline V CDR1 and CDR2: SGHRS, YFSETQ. The V gene lost 0 bases and the J gene lost 7 bases, with 13 bases spanning the gap. The CDR3 sequence is 15 residues long. The CDR3 sequence: CASSLAGGAGEKLFF. CDR3 nucleotides: TGCGCCAGCAGCTTGGCGGGGGGTGCGGGTGAAAAACTGTTTTTT.

The V gene is TRBV27, the J gene TRBJ2-2, with D maybe TRBD2 (6 bases). The CDR3 totals 17 residues. Germline loops: CDR1 MNHEY, CDR2 SMNVEV (reference sequence). V was cut by 1 base and J by 1 base, with 13 bases left in between. The CDR3 loop is CASSLWGGTKNTGELFF. The CDR3 DNA reads TGTGCCAGCAGTTTATGGGGCGGGACCAAGAACACCGGGGAGCTGTTTTTT.

This clone was seen a handful of times. The rearrangement links TRBV7-8 to TRBJ2-3; D is uncertain. V was clipped by 0 bases and J by 2 bases, with 6 bases between them. The CDR3 length is 14 residues. Germline assignment: CDR1 SGHVS and CDR2 FQNEAQ. The CDR3 protein is CASSLAENTDTQYF. CDR3 sequence (DNA): TGTGCCAGCAGCTTAGCGGAGAACACAGATACGCAGTATTTT.

The chain recombines TRBV5-8 with TRBJ2-2; TRBD2 matches at 11 bases. The CDR3 sequence is 16 residues long. CDR1 is SGHTS and CDR2 is YDEGEE in the germline V gene. V was clipped by 2 bases and J by 3 bases; unmatched bases: 3. The CDR3 DNA is TGTGCCAGCAGCTTACTAGCGGGGGTTTACACCGGGGAGCTGTTTTTT. Its protein product is CASSLLAGVYTGELFF.

The chain employs TRBV6-1 and TRBJ1-1, with D possibly matching TRBD1 (5 bases). The CDR3 length is 13 residues. V lost 2 bases to trimming and J lost 4 bases, with 8 bases between them. The germline gives CDR1 MNHNS, CDR2 SASEGT. In nucleotides, the CDR3 is TGTGCCAGCAGTGAAAACAGGCGCACTGAAGCTTTCTTT. It specifies CASSENRRTEAFF.

This chain joins TRBV5-4 and TRBJ2-1; the D is unclear. The CDR3 has 12 amino acids. The V gene lost 4 bases and the J gene lost 5 bases, with 7 bases spanning the gap. The germline CDR1 and CDR2 sequences are SGHNT and YYREEE (reference sequence). In nucleotides, the CDR3 is TGTGCCAGCAGCCTGTCGGACAATGAGCAGTTCTTC. This sequence encodes CASSLSDNEQFF.

The V gene is TRBV24-1, the J gene TRBJ1-2; D unresolved. The CDR3 is 14 amino acids. Germline V lookup: CDR1 KGHDR, CDR2 SFDVKD. V was cut by 1 base and J by 2 bases, with 7 bases left in between. CDR3 sequence (DNA): TGTGCCACCAGTGATTTTCGCAGGAACTATGGCTACACCTTC. Translation: CATSDFRRNYGYTF.

This clone showed up many times. The chain recombines TRBV12-3 or TRBV12-4 with TRBJ1-1; 7 nucleotides match TRBD1. The CDR3 totals 13 residues. With 3 bases clipped from V and 4 bases from J, the junction kept 2 bases outside the gene matches. As DNA, the CDR3 is TGTGCCAGCAGTTTGACAGGGCCCACTGAAGCTTTCTTT. Residues: CASSLTGPTEAFF.

The chain employs TRBV18 and TRBJ2-1; 8 nucleotides agree with TRBD1. The germline CDR1 and CDR2 sequences are KGHSH and LQKENI. This CDR3 has 14 amino acids. Trimming took 4 bases from V and 5 from J; bases not matched to a gene: 4. The CDR3 sequence: CASSLQGADNEQFF. The CDR3 DNA reads as TGTGCCAGCTCACTTCAGGGGGCGGACAATGAGCAGTTCTTC.

This rearrangement joins TRBV7-8 to TRBJ1-5; a weak D match, TRBD1 (5 bases). The germline gives CDR1 SGHVS, CDR2 FQNEAQ. Trimming took 3 bases from V and 10 from J, leaving 16 bases between them. The CDR3 is 14 residues long. This chain's CDR3 is CASSFRAPDSPQHF. CDR3 DNA: TGTGCCAGCAGCTTCAGGGCCCCAGACAGCCCCCAGCATTTT.